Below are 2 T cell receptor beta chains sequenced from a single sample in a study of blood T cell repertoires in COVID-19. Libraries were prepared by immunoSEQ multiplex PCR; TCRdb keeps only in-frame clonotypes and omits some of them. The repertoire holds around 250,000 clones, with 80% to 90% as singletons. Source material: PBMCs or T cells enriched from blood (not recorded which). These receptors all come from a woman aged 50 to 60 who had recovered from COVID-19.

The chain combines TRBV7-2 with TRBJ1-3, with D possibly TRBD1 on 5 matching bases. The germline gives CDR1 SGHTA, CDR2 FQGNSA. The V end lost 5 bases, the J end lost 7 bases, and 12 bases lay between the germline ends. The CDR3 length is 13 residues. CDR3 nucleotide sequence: TGTGCCAGCAGCCCTCTTCCAGGGAACACCATATATTTT. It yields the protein CASSPLPGNTIYF.

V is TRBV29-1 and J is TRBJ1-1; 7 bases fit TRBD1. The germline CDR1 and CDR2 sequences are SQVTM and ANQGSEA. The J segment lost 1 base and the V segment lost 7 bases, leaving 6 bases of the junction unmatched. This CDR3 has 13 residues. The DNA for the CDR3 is TGCAGCGGGAGGGGACAGCCGAACACTGAAGCTTTCTTT. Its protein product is CSGRGQPNTEAFF.